The next 20 T cell receptor beta chains were all read from a single sample in a study of T cell responses to AZD1222 COVID-19 vaccine. Profiled with immunoSEQ multiplex PCR; TCRdb holds only in-frame clones, not every one. Counted here are about 150,000 clones, about 85% occurring once; the ten biggest clones make up less than 3.5%. The input for sequencing was peripheral blood, taken on day 0 of AZD1222 vaccination. Receptors originate from an adult in good health.

J is TRBJ1-3 and V is TRBV27, with D unclear. CDR1 MNHEY and CDR2 SMNVEV come from the germline V gene (reference sequence). The germline V and J ends were trimmed by 4 bases and 0 bases, with 4 bases remaining between them. The CDR3 length is 13 residues. CDR3 sequence: CASSSYSGNTIYF. CDR3 nucleotides: TGTGCCAGCAGTTCATACTCTGGAAACACCATATATTTT.

The CDR3: CASSQEISVGQGRWQPQHF. CDR3 DNA sequence: TGCGCCAGCAGCCAAGAGATTTCGGTCGGACAGGGTCGCTGGCAGCCCCAGCATTTT. The chain uses TRBV4-3 and TRBJ1-5, with 8 nucleotides matching TRBD1. The CDR3 has 19 amino acids. The trim removed 0 bases at V and 7 bases at J, leaving 17 bases unmatched. The germline gives CDR1 LGHNA, CDR2 YSLEER.

The chain joins TRBV5-4 to TRBJ2-1; 7 bases line up with TRBD2. The CDR3 runs to 15 residues. Germline V CDR1 and CDR2: SGHNT, YYREEE (reference sequence). V was pared by 0 bases and J by 0 bases, with 0 bases of the junction left unmatched. The CDR3 DNA is TGTGCCAGCAGCTTGGGGACTAGCTCCTACAATGAGCAGTTCTTC. Encoded protein: CASSLGTSSYNEQFF.

The J gene is TRBJ1-6, the V gene TRBV12-3 or TRBV12-4; D gene unclear. Trimming shortened V by 3 bases and J by 10 bases, and 10 bases separated the two germline ends. This CDR3 spans 13 amino acids. This CDR3 is CASSLGTKSPLHF. CDR3 sequence (DNA): TGTGCCAGCAGTTTGGGTACGAAATCACCCCTCCACTTT.

This chain links TRBV12-3 or TRBV12-4 with TRBJ1-1; D remains unclear. Between the trimmed V and J ends, which lost 6 bases and 1 base, there was a span of 9 bases. This CDR3 spans 13 amino acids. In DNA, the CDR3 is TGTGCCAGCAGCCGGAAGGGGAACACTGAAGCTTTCTTT. Its translation: CASSRKGNTEAFF.

The gene calls are TRBV5-1 and TRBJ1-1; tentative D call: TRBD1 (6 bases). CDR1 SGHRS and CDR2 YFSETQ come from the germline V gene. The germline V and J ends were trimmed by 4 bases and 6 bases, with 13 bases remaining between them. The CDR3 consists of 13 residues. The chain's CDR3 is CASSRGGIPEAFF. Written as DNA, the CDR3 is TGCGCCAGCAGCAGAGGGGGGATCCCTGAAGCTTTCTTT.

V is TRBV4-3 and J is TRBJ1-6; D is undetermined. In germline, CDR1 is LGHNA, CDR2 YSLEER. The CDR3 covers 15 residues. Trimming left V 0 bases short and J 7 bases short, with 10 bases between. CDR3 loop: CASSQDPGNNSPLHF. The CDR3 nucleotides read TGCGCCAGCAGCCAAGATCCGGGTAACAATTCACCCCTCCACTTT.

The gene calls are TRBV5-1 and TRBJ1-1; no reliable D call. Germline CDR1 and CDR2: SGHRS and YFSETQ. The CDR3 extends over 15 amino acids. The germline V and J ends were trimmed by 0 bases and 1 base, with 10 bases remaining between them. CDR3 sequence: CASSLDLAANTEAFF. As DNA, the CDR3 is TGCGCCAGCAGCTTGGATCTAGCGGCGAACACTGAAGCTTTCTTT.

The gene calls are TRBV6-5 and TRBJ2-5; 8 bases align to TRBD2. CDR3 length: 14 amino acids. Germline-derived CDR1 and CDR2 are MNHEY and SVGAGI. V was clipped by 6 bases and J by 3 bases; unmatched bases: 6. This chain's CDR3 is CASRPTSVKETQYF. The CDR3 DNA sequence: TGTGCCAGCAGACCGACTAGCGTCAAAGAGACCCAGTACTTC.

This chain joins TRBV11-2 and TRBJ1-4, with D possibly TRBD1 on 6 matching bases. The CDR3 runs 16 residues. Looked up from germline, CDR1 is SGHAT and CDR2 is FQNNGV. The V end lost 4 bases, the J end lost 4 bases, and 16 bases lay between the germline ends. CDR3 bases: TGTGCCAGCAGCTATCAAACAGGGCCCGTTAATGAAAAACTGTTTTTT. Translation gives CASSYQTGPVNEKLFF.

V usage is TRBV9 and J usage is TRBJ2-2, with 10 bases identical to TRBD2. The CDR3 sequence is 18 residues long. CDR1 is SGDLS and CDR2 is YYNGEE in the germline V gene. J gave up 3 bases and V 4 bases, and 12 bases lay outside the gene matches. CDR3 sequence (DNA): TGTGCCAGCAGCTGGGCTAGCGGGGGCCATGATTACACCGGGGAGCTGTTTTTT. This sequence encodes CASSWASGGHDYTGELFF.

The chain combines TRBV6-2 or TRBV6-3 with TRBJ1-1; D perhaps matches TRBD1 (5 bases). V was clipped by 5 bases and J by 0 bases, with 16 bases between them. Germline values: CDR1 MNHEY, CDR2 SVGEGT. There are 16 residues in the CDR3. Written as DNA, the CDR3 is TGTGCCAGCAGTACCCGACAGACCGCGATGAACACTGAAGCTTTCTTT. It yields the protein CASSTRQTAMNTEAFF.

The chain joins TRBV5-1 to TRBJ2-1; D possibly corresponds to TRBD2 (5 bases). Germline CDR1 and CDR2: SGHRS and YFSETQ. CDR3 length: 13 residues. Between the trimmed V and J ends, which lost 2 bases and 6 bases, there was a span of 9 bases. CDR3 protein: CASSFPGINEQFF. The CDR3 DNA sequence: TGCGCCAGCAGCTTTCCGGGGATCAATGAGCAGTTCTTC.

This chain links TRBV21-1 with TRBJ1-4; the table gives TRBD1 as D, unverified against the DNA. TRBV21-1 is a pseudogene locus. The CDR3 has 22 amino acids. Here the CDR3 DNA reads TGTGCCAGCAGCAACGCTCCTTTGCCAGGATTCAACATAGTTGTATCTCTCGAAAAACTGTTTTTT. It encodes CASSNAPLPGFNIVVSLEKLFF.

The rearrangement links TRBV9 to TRBJ2-2; D not certain. CDR1 and CDR2 from the germline V gene are SGDLS and YYNGEE. The V end was cut by 0 bases, the J end by 6 bases, with 6 bases between. The CDR3 is 13 amino acids. Here the CDR3 reads CASSVVDPGELFF. The CDR3 bases are TGTGCCAGCAGCGTAGTTGATCCCGGGGAGCTGTTTTTT. Full variable domain (outside the CDR3, taken from reference TRBV9 and TRBJ2-2): DSGVTQTPKHLITATGQRVTLRCSPRSGDLSVYWYQQSLDQGLQFLIQYYNGEERAKGNILERFSAQQFPDLHSELNLSSLELGDSALYFCASSVVDPGELFFGEGSRLTVL.

This clone was detected only a few times. The chain recombines TRBV3-1 (or the pseudogene TRBV3-2) with TRBJ1-3; tentative D call: TRBD1 (6 bases). CDR1 and CDR2 from the germline V gene are LGHDT and YNNKEL (reference sequence). V lost 1 base to trimming and J lost 2 bases, with 15 bases between them. The CDR3 extends over 17 amino acids. The CDR3 region is CASSQATRAGAGNTIYF. CDR3 in DNA: TGTGCCAGCAGCCAAGCCACCCGGGCAGGGGCTGGAAACACCATATATTTT.

Here the CDR3 DNA reads TGTGCCACCCGCCTTGGGCTCGGAGGGACTGAAGCTTTCTTT. This encodes CATRLGLGGTEAFF. V is TRBV28 and J is TRBJ1-1, with D hard to call. Germline V gene sequence: CDR1 MDHEN, CDR2 SYDVKM. The V gene lost 10 bases and the J gene lost 5 bases, with 20 bases spanning the gap. The CDR3 length is 14 residues.

The chain joins TRBV4-2 to TRBJ1-5; the D gene is possibly TRBD1 (6 bases). CDR3 length: 16 amino acids. Trimming took 2 bases from V and 5 from J, leaving 16 bases between them. Per germline, CDR1 LGHNA and CDR2 YNFKEQ. The CDR3 DNA follows: TGTGCCAGCAGCCAAACCACAGGGCCAGGGGATCAGCCCCAGCATTTT. It is translated as CASSQTTGPGDQPQHF.

V usage is TRBV10-2 and J usage is TRBJ1-5, with 11 bases matching TRBD1. Germline V gives CDR1 WSHSY, CDR2 SAAADI. Unmatched junction bases numbered 7, after V lost 4 bases and J lost 5 bases. CDR3 size: 16 residues. This CDR3 reads CASSATGTGGYQPQHF. The CDR3 DNA reads TGCGCCAGCAGTGCGACCGGGACAGGGGGATATCAGCCCCAGCATTTT.

This clone appeared a single time. The chain couples TRBV5-4 to TRBJ2-5; the D gene is possibly TRBD1 (7 bases). Trimming stripped 2 bases from V and 3 bases from J, with 14 bases between. CDR1 and CDR2 from the germline V gene are SGHNT and YYREEE (reference sequence). The CDR3 is made up of 15 amino acids. This CDR3 is CASSLMAGGKETQYF. CDR3 coding DNA: TGTGCCAGCAGCTTAATGGCAGGGGGGAAAGAGACCCAGTACTTC.